This T cell receptor beta chain appears in the sequencing data of a study of blood T cell repertoires in COVID-19. Whole-study context: Material from acute and convalescent COVID-19 was sourced from the United States, Italy and Spain. Sample material is recorded as cDNA or gDNA derived from T cells, B-cell-depleted T cells, or PBMCs.

Trimming removed 8 bases at V and 3 bases at J, with 8 bases between. CDR3 size: 11 residues. Germline assignment: CDR1 ENHRY and CDR2 SYGVKD. As originally analysed: Amplification of reference gene primers was used by the study to estimate nucleated cell counts. Clones were sequenced by immunoSEQ multiplex PCR, and TCRdb holds only the in-frame ones, with some missing. V and J calls and clone size follow that table, whereas D and trimming were derived from the DNA. The sample includes fewer than 150,000 clones, around nine tenths of them seen just once. Material for sequencing was peripheral blood. The source of this sequence is a woman in her 70s who had recovered from COVID-19. This chain links TRBV10-3 with TRBJ2-7; no clear D gene. The CDR3 protein is CAISQDYEQYF. CDR3 bases: TGTGCCATCTCCCAGGACTACGAGCAGTACTTC.